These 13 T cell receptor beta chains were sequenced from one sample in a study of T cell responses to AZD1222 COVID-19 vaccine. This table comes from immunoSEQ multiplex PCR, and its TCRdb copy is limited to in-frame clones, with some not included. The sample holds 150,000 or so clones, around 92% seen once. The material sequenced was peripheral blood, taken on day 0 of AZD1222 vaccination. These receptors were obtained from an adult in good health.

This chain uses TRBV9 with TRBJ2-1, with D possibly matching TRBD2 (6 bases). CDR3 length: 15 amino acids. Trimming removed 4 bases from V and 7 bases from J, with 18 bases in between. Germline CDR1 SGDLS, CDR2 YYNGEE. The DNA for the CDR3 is TGTGCCAGCAGCTTTACTAGCTTTTCGGTGAATGAGCAGTTCTTC. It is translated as CASSFTSFSVNEQFF.

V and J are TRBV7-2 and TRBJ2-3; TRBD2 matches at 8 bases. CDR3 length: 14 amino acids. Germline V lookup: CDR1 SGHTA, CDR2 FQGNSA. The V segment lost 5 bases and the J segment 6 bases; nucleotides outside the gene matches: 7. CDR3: CASSPGLVRDTQYF. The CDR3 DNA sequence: TGTGCCAGCAGCCCGGGACTAGTCAGGGATACGCAGTATTTT.

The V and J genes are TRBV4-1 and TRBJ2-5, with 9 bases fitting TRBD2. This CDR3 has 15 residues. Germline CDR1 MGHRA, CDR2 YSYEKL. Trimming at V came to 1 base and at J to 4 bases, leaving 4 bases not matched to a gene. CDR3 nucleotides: TGCGCCAGCAGCCAAGTGGAGACTAGCGGAGAGACCCAGTACTTC. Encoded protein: CASSQVETSGETQYF.

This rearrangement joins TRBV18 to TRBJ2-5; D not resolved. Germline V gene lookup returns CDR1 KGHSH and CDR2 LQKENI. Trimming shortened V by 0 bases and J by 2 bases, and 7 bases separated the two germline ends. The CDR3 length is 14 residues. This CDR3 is CASSPPSQQETQYF. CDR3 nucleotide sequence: TGTGCCAGCTCACCACCTTCACAGCAAGAGACCCAGTACTTC.

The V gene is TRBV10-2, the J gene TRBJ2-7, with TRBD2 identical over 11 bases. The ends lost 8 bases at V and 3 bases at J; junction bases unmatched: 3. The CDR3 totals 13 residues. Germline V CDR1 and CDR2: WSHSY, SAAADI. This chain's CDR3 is CASRLAGYYEQYF. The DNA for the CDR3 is TGCGCCAGCCGACTAGCGGGATACTACGAGCAGTACTTC.

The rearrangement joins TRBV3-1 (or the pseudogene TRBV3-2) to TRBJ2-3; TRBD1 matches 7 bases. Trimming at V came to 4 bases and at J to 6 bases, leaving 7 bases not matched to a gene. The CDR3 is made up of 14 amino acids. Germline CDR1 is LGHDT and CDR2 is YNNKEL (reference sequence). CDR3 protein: CASSPVTGTDTQYF. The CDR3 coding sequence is TGTGCCAGCAGCCCCGTGACAGGGACCGATACGCAGTATTTT.

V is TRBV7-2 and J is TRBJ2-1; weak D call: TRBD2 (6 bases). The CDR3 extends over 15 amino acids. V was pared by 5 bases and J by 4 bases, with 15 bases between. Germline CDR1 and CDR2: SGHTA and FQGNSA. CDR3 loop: CASSPPGLLYNEQFF. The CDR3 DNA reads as TGTGCCAGCAGCCCCCCGGGACTCTTATACAATGAGCAGTTCTTC.

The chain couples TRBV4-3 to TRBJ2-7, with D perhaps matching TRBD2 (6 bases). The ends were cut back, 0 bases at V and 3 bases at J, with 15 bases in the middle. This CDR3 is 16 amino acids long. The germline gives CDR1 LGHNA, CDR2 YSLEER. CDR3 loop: CASSQDPEGRVYEQYF. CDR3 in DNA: TGCGCCAGCAGCCAAGATCCGGAGGGTAGAGTCTACGAGCAGTACTTC.

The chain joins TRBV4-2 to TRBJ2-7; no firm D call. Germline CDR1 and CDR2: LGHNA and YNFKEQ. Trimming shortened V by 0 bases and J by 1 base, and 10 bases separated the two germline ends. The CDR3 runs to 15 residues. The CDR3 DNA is TGTGCCAGCAGCCAAGATAGGGCCAAATCCTACGAGCAGTACTTC. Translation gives CASSQDRAKSYEQYF.

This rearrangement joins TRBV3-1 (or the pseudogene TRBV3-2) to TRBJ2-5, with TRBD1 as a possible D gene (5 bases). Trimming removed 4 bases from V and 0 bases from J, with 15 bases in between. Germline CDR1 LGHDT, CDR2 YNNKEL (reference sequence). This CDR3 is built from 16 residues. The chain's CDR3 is CASSLAQGGHQETQYF. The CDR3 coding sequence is TGTGCCAGCAGCCTAGCCCAGGGCGGACACCAAGAGACCCAGTACTTC.

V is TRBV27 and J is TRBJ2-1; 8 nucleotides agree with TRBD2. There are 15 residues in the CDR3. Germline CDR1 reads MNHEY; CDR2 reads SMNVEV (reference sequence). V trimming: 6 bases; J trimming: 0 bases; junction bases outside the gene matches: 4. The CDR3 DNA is TGTGCCAGCAGCAGGAGCGGGAGCTCCTACAATGAGCAGTTCTTC. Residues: CASSRSGSSYNEQFF.

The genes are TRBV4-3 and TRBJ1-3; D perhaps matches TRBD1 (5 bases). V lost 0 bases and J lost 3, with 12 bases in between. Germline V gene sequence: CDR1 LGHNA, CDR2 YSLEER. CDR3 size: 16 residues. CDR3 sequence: CASSQDPGLRGNTIYF. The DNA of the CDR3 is TGCGCCAGCAGCCAAGATCCAGGGCTCCGTGGAAACACCATATATTTT.

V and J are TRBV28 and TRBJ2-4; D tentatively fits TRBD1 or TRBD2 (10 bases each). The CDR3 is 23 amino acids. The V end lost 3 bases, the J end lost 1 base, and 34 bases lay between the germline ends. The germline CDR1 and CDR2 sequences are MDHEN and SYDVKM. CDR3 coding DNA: TGTGCCAGCAGTTTTACGTGGGGACAGGGGTTGAGCGGGAGGGTCGGCGCCAAAAACATTCAGTACTTC. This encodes CASSFTWGQGLSGRVGAKNIQYF. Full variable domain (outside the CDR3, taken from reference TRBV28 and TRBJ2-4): DVKVTQSSRYLVKRTGEKVFLECVQDMDHENMFWYRQDPGLGLRLIYFSYDVKMKEKGDIPEGYSVSREKKERFSLILESASTNQTSMYLCASSFTWGQGLSGRVGAKNIQYFGAGTRLSVL.